The 26 T cell receptor beta chains below all came from one sample that was sequenced in a study of blood T cell repertoires in COVID-19. Method: immunoSEQ multiplex PCR; TCRdb's copy keeps in-frame clones and lacks some. The data contain about 160,000 clones, around 89% of them singletons. Sequences were obtained from PBMCs or T cells enriched from blood (not recorded which). These TCRs come from a woman aged 50 to 60 who had recovered from COVID-19.

The chain is built from TRBV20-1 and TRBJ1-4; 10 positions match TRBD1. Germline V gene data show CDR1 as DFQATT and CDR2 as SNEGSKA (reference sequence). The J segment lost 8 bases and the V segment lost 3 bases, leaving 3 bases of the junction unmatched. The CDR3 consists of 13 residues. CDR3 loop: CSASGTGEEKLFF. In nucleotides, the CDR3 is TGCAGTGCTAGTGGGACAGGGGAAGAAAAACTGTTTTTT.

The chain employs TRBV12-3 or TRBV12-4 and TRBJ2-5; D perhaps matches TRBD1 (5 bases). Trimming cost V 6 bases and J 1 base, with 9 bases left between them. The CDR3 extends over 13 amino acids. CDR3 loop: CASRGVVQETQYF. The CDR3 nucleotides are TGTGCCAGCAGAGGGGTAGTCCAAGAGACCCAGTACTTC.

The sample holds one count of this clone. The V gene is TRBV21-1, the J gene TRBJ2-3; the table's TRBD2 call for D was not verified on the DNA. TRBV21-1 is recorded as a pseudogene. The CDR3 sequence is 16 residues long. In DNA form, the CDR3 reads TGTGCCAGCAGCAATGCTAGCGGGGGCCCCGCTGTTACGCAGTATTTT. It yields the protein CASSNASGGPAVTQYF.

The chain employs TRBV7-2 and TRBJ1-5; tentatively, D is TRBD1 (6 bases). The CDR3 extends over 16 amino acids. Germline V CDR1 and CDR2: SGHTA, FQGNSA. V was shortened by 0 bases and J by 3 bases, with 12 bases between the two germline ends. CDR3 in DNA: TGTGCCAGCAGCTTAGCGGCAGGGGCGATCAATCAGCCCCAGCATTTT. Translation gives CASSLAAGAINQPQHF.

V usage is TRBV2 and J usage is TRBJ1-5, with D possibly matching TRBD1 (6 bases). This CDR3 spans 15 amino acids. Germline V gene lookup returns CDR1 SNHLY and CDR2 FYNNEI. Trimming shortened V by 9 bases and J by 1 base, and 16 bases separated the two germline ends. The CDR3 sequence: CASVRDRTSNQPQHF. The CDR3 DNA sequence: TGTGCCAGTGTAAGAGACAGGACCAGCAATCAGCCCCAGCATTTT.

The chain employs TRBV7-9 and TRBJ1-1; D is unclear. CDR3 length: 14 amino acids. V was cut by 5 bases and J by 0 bases, with 10 bases left in between. Germline V CDR1 and CDR2: SEHNR, FQNEAQ (reference sequence). The CDR3 region has the DNA TGTGCCAGCAGCCCAACAGCCTTGAACACTGAAGCTTTCTTT. It encodes CASSPTALNTEAFF. Using reference TRBV7-9 and TRBJ1-1 for the parts outside the CDR3, the full variable domain is DTGVSQNPRHKITKRGQNVTFRCDPISEHNRLYWYRQTLGQGPEFLTYFQNEAQLEKSRLLSDRFSAERPKGSFSTLEIQRTEQGDSAMYLCASSPTALNTEAFFGQGTRLTVV.

This clone was counted only a few times. V usage is TRBV6-1 and J usage is TRBJ1-5, with D possibly TRBD1 on 6 matching bases. V lost 6 bases and J lost 0, with 9 bases in between. CDR3 length: 14 amino acids. CDR1 and CDR2 (germline): MNHNS, SASEGT. The CDR3 spells CASRTGVSNQPQHF. The CDR3 DNA follows: TGTGCCAGCAGGACAGGAGTTAGCAATCAGCCCCAGCATTTT.

A note on this clone: At one end the junction does not follow the germline gene, possibly because of a read error. The chain combines TRBV11-3 with TRBJ1-2, with 10 positions matching TRBD1. Per the germline V gene, CDR1 is SGHNT and CDR2 is YENEEA. The length of the CDR3 is 11 residues. In nucleotides, the CDR3 is TGTGCCACCGGCGAGGGACAGGGGCCTTCCTTC. As protein: CATGEGQGPSF.

The gene calls are TRBV11-2 and TRBJ2-3, with D unresolved. The V end lost 2 bases, the J end lost 1 base, and 7 bases lay between the germline ends. Germline CDR1 SGHAT, CDR2 FQNNGV. CDR3 length: 14 residues. This CDR3 reads CASSLMAGTDTQYF. CDR3 sequence (DNA): TGTGCCAGCAGCTTAATGGCGGGCACAGATACGCAGTATTTT.

J is TRBJ1-2 and V is TRBV4-3; D possibly corresponds to TRBD1 (6 bases). Germline V CDR1 and CDR2: LGHNA, YSLEER. V was clipped by 0 bases and J by 6 bases, with 11 bases between them. The CDR3 is 14 amino acids. The CDR3 nucleotides are TGCGCCAGCAGCCAAGATTTGGGGGCGCATGGCTACACCTTC. It is translated as CASSQDLGAHGYTF.

V gene TRBV7-2 combines with J gene TRBJ1-6; 9 bases agree with TRBD1. Trimming took 4 bases from V and 11 from J; bases not matched to a gene: 9. This CDR3 region has 15 residues. Germline CDR1 SGHTA, CDR2 FQGNSA. For the CDR3, the DNA is TGTGCCAGCAGCTCTACCGGGACAGGGAGGGCACCCCTCCACTTT. It encodes CASSSTGTGRAPLHF.

This clone occurred once. The chain combines TRBV9 with TRBJ2-1, with 7 bases lining up with TRBD2. The V gene end was trimmed by 2 bases and the J gene end by 0 bases; junction bases not matched to a gene: 2. The CDR3 extends over 15 amino acids. The germline gives CDR1 SGDLS, CDR2 YYNGEE. The CDR3 nucleotides are TGTGCCAGCAGCGTTGGGGGGGACTCCTACAATGAGCAGTTCTTC. This gives the protein CASSVGGDSYNEQFF.

The chain carries TRBV3-1 (or the pseudogene TRBV3-2) and TRBJ1-1; D not resolved. Trimming shortened V by 6 bases and J by 1 base, and 9 bases separated the two germline ends. This CDR3 contains 13 residues. CDR1 is LGHDT, CDR2 YNNKEL, per germline (reference sequence). CDR3 bases: TGTGCCAGCAGACAGTATAAGAACACTGAAGCTTTCTTT. Translated, it gives CASRQYKNTEAFF.

CDR3 sequence (DNA): TGTGCCAGCAGTTTAAGACAGGGGGCCCCAGATACGCAGTATTTT. This codes for CASSLRQGAPDTQYF. This chain links TRBV27 with TRBJ2-3; 10 positions agree with TRBD1. The V segment lost 2 bases and the J segment 4 bases; nucleotides outside the gene matches: 3. CDR3 size: 15 residues. CDR1 and CDR2 from the germline V gene are MNHEY and SMNVEV (reference sequence).

In its sample, this clone was seen a few times. V and J are TRBV7-3 and TRBJ2-1, with D perhaps matching TRBD2 (5 bases). The CDR3 contains 14 residues. Germline CDR1 is SGHTA and CDR2 is FQGTGA. V gave up 5 bases and J gave up 5 bases, with 13 bases separating them. The CDR3 DNA reads TGTGCCAGCAGCCAAAGCGGCTCTAACAATGAGCAGTTCTTC. Encoded protein: CASSQSGSNNEQFF.

This chain links TRBV2 with TRBJ2-7; no clear D. V lost 3 bases and J lost 0, with 6 bases in between. The CDR3 has 13 amino acids. The germline CDR1 and CDR2 sequences are SNHLY and FYNNEI. CDR3 bases: TGTGCCAGCAGTGATCTGAGCTCCTACGAGCAGTACTTC. The encoded protein is CASSDLSSYEQYF.

The chain recombines TRBV30 with TRBJ2-3; tentative D call: TRBD2 (5 bases). The CDR3 loop spans 12 amino acids. Germline-derived CDR1 and CDR2 are GTSNPN and SVGIG (reference sequence). Trimming removed 1 base from V and 7 bases from J, with 9 bases in between. The CDR3 sequence is CAWSGSGNTQYF. The CDR3, as DNA: TGTGCCTGGAGTGGATCGGGGAATACGCAGTATTTT.

The chain is built from TRBV9 and TRBJ2-1; TRBD2 might be the D (5 bases). There are 12 residues in the CDR3. Germline V gene lookup returns CDR1 SGDLS and CDR2 YYNGEE. The V end was cut by 7 bases, the J end by 5 bases, with 10 bases between. CDR3 nucleotide sequence: TGTGCCAGCGGGTCCGGGGACAATGAGCAGTTCTTC. The encoded protein is CASGSGDNEQFF.

This chain links TRBV12-5 with TRBJ2-2, with 7 positions matching TRBD1. CDR3 length: 16 residues. The germline V gene has CDR1 LGHNT and CDR2 FRNRAP. V trimming: 1 base; J trimming: 1 base; junction bases outside the gene matches: 3. CDR3 amino acids: CASGLAWTGNTGELFF. CDR3 DNA: TGTGCTAGTGGTTTGGCCTGGACAGGGAACACCGGGGAGCTGTTTTTT. The full variable domain, its missing parts supplied by reference TRBV12-5 and TRBJ2-2, is DARVTQTPRHKVTEMGQEVTMRCQPILGHNTVFWYRQTMMQGLELLAYFRNRAPLDDSGMPKDRFSAEMPDATLATLKIQPSEPRDSAVYFCASGLAWTGNTGELFFGEGSRLTVL.

The gene calls are TRBV6-2 or TRBV6-3 and TRBJ1-1; no definite D call. The CDR3 sequence is 15 residues long. Trimming left V 2 bases short and J 3 bases short, with 13 bases between. Germline CDR1 MNHEY, CDR2 SVGEGT. The CDR3 is CASSYPQTQDTEAFF. The CDR3 DNA reads as TGTGCCAGCAGTTACCCCCAAACCCAGGACACTGAAGCTTTCTTT.

The J gene is TRBJ1-1, the V gene TRBV19; 8 bases map to TRBD1. CDR1 is LNHDA, CDR2 SQIVND, per germline (reference sequence). The CDR3 extends over 11 amino acids. V was pared by 8 bases and J by 6 bases, with 2 bases of the junction left unmatched. CDR3 residues: CASGTGPEAFF. DNA for the CDR3: TGTGCCAGTGGGACAGGACCTGAAGCTTTCTTT.

This clone was detected a few times. The V call is TRBV2, the J call TRBJ1-1; 8 bases map to TRBD1. The ends lost 4 bases at V and 1 base at J; junction bases unmatched: 2. The CDR3 sequence is 14 residues long. In germline, CDR1 is SNHLY, CDR2 FYNNEI. Written as DNA, the CDR3 is TGTGCCAGCAGTGCTGGGACAGGGAACACTGAAGCTTTCTTT. Amino acids: CASSAGTGNTEAFF. The whole variable domain, filled in from reference TRBV2 and TRBJ1-1, reads EPEVTQTPSHQVTQMGQEVILRCVPISNHLYFYWYRQILGQKVEFLVSFYNNEISEKSEIFDDQFSVERPDGSNFTLKIRSTKLEDSAMYFCASSAGTGNTEAFFGQGTRLTVV.

V usage is TRBV4-3 and J usage is TRBJ1-4; possible D gene TRBD1, 5 bases. Germline-derived CDR1 and CDR2 are LGHNA and YSLEER. V lost 4 bases and J 7 bases, leaving 13 bases between the germline ends. The CDR3 spans 14 residues. CDR3 coding DNA: TGCGCCAGCAGCCGTTGGGGGGGGTTTGAAAAACTGTTTTTT. Its protein is CASSRWGGFEKLFF.

The chain links TRBV5-4 to TRBJ2-7, with D tentatively TRBD1 (5 bases). The CDR3 sequence is 15 residues long. Trimming removed 2 bases from V and 6 bases from J, with 18 bases in between. Germline lookup yields CDR1 SGHNT and CDR2 YYREEE (reference sequence). The CDR3 reads CASSLRTQATGEQYF. In nucleotides, the CDR3 is TGTGCCAGCAGCTTAAGGACACAGGCGACCGGCGAGCAGTACTTC. Complete variable domain (other parts from reference TRBV5-4 and TRBJ2-7): ETGVTQSPTHLIKTRGQQVTLRCSSQSGHNTVSWYQQALGQGPQFIFQYYREEENGRGNFPPRFSGLQFPNYSSELNVNALELDDSALYLCASSLRTQATGEQYFGPGTRLTVT.

The chain employs TRBV9 and TRBJ2-2; maybe TRBD2 (6 bases). V was pared by 4 bases and J by 1 base, with 14 bases between. Germline-derived CDR1 and CDR2 are SGDLS and YYNGEE. The CDR3 is 16 amino acids. The CDR3 DNA reads TGTGCCAGCAGCCCCTCGGAGGGTATGAACACCGGGGAGCTGTTTTTT. Translation gives CASSPSEGMNTGELFF.

The chain recombines TRBV19 with TRBJ2-7; D is perhaps TRBD1 (7 bases). Germline V gene sequence: CDR1 LNHDA, CDR2 SQIVND (reference sequence). This CDR3 spans 15 amino acids. Deletions cut 5 bases from V and 1 base from J, with 15 bases between. The CDR3 nucleotides read TGTGCCAGTAGTTTGGGGGGACAGAGATCCTACGAGCAGTACTTC. This gives the protein CASSLGGQRSYEQYF.